This T cell receptor beta chain was captured by sequencing in a study of T cell changes during pregnancy in multiple sclerosis. Here immunoSEQ multiplex PCR was the method, and the copy in TCRdb shows in-frame clones only, minus some. This table holds over 90,000 clones, over 75% found once. V lost 0 bases and J 7 bases, leaving 12 bases between the germline ends. Germline V gives CDR1 MGHDK, CDR2 SYGVNS. The CDR3 is made up of 14 amino acids. The genes are TRBV25-1 and TRBJ1-2; no firm D call. The origin of this receptor is a female donor in good health, enrolled as a control in a pregnancy study. Source: peripheral blood, taken in the second trimester of pregnancy. CDR3 bases: TGTGCCAGCAGTGAATATGGGGAAACTAGTGGCTACACCTTC. Amino acid sequence: CASSEYGETSGYTF.